The sequence of this T cell receptor (beta chain) was determined in a study of TIL therapy for anti-PD-1-resistant metastatic lung cancer. Study in general: Most patients had lung adenocarcinoma; a handful of tumors were EGFR-mutant, two ALK-rearranged; half smoked currently or formerly.

The libraries were made with immunoSEQ v3. TCRdb's table, derived via immunoSEQ multiplex PCR, lists solely in-frame clones and lacks some. In the table there are approximately 6,600 clones, 66% of which are singletons. This clone was observed a few times. Trimming took off 5 bases at V and 9 bases at J, with 14 bases between the two ends. The length of the CDR3 is 12 residues. The germline CDR1 and CDR2 sequences are MNHNS and SASEGT. Time point reported: pre-treatment sample, taken before nivolumab and TIL therapy. The tumor samples were excised metastases, mostly pleural nodules or supraclavicular lymph nodes.

The input for sequencing was tumor tissue, taken at baseline. J is TRBJ2-7 and V is TRBV6-1, with D tentatively TRBD1 or TRBD2 (5 bases each). This receptor was identified in a person aged 25 to 79 with non-small cell lung cancer. CDR3 nucleotides: TGTGCCAGCAGTACCACGGGGCTTGTGCAGTACGTC. Protein sequence: CASSTTGLVQYV.